The clone carrying this TCR beta chain has just a few counts. Antigen unknown. The CDR3 covers 14 residues. Alongside a J-beta primer mix, a sample-barcoded 5' primer served in a second PCR lasting roughly 6 to 11 cycles. One entry per CDR3 protein, called by TCRdb with MiXCR from the 5' RACE reads. The sample has under 1 million distinct CDR3 sequences, around 42% seen once. This entry is derived from a study of blood T cells in healthy people across ages. Points from the study as a whole: The fall in TCR beta diversity per million T cells was roughly linear with age. Leaving the PBMCs unsorted stopped any conclusive comparison of naive versus antigen-experienced cells.

V and J are TRBV21-1 and TRBJ1-4. TRBV21-1 is given as a pseudogene. Specimen: blood. The clonotype originates from a man aged 55 to 69 in good health. This CDR3 is CASSIRRRAEKLFF. The CDR3 region has the DNA TGTGCCAGCAGCATCCGGAGGAGGGCTGAAAAACTGTTTTTT.